This T cell receptor (beta chain) was documented in a study of identical twins. Germline-derived CDR1 and CDR2 are ENHRY and SYGVKD. This CDR3 has 16 amino acids. V lost 0 bases, J lost 0 bases, and 10 bases lay in between. Notes on this clonotype: Its antigen is as yet unknown.

Study findings and constraints: Its conclusions, products of cross-sectional statistical analysis, did not come from following the same donors. Beta clonotypes that were abundant in cord blood contained fewer insertions, a pattern absent from memory repertoires.

From the 5' RACE reads, TCRdb called clonotypes with MiXCR, one entry per CDR3 protein. The sample lists a few hundred thousand distinct CDR3 sequences, 8% to 11% occurring once. Sequencing was performed on memory T cells sorted from blood. This receptor was taken from a man over 45 in good health. V usage is TRBV10-3 and J usage is TRBJ2-3; D remains unclear. CDR3 loop: CAISESWGTSTDTQYF. The CDR3 coding sequence is TGTGCCATCAGTGAGTCGTGGGGAACTAGCACAGATACGCAGTATTTT.